These 32 T cell receptor beta chains were sequenced from one sample in a study of cytomegalovirus exposure and HLA in healthy donors. Both 60 Vbeta primers and 13 Jbeta primers went into the PCR. The table came from immunoSEQ multiplex PCR; TCRdb's copy has only in-frame clones and leaves some out. Here the sample spans about 180,000 clones, about three quarters being singletons. The specimen was PBMCs. These receptors came from a woman aged 55-69 years in good health and CMV-seropositive.

The CDR3 region is CASTLNTGELFF. In nucleotides, the CDR3 is TGTGCCAGCACACTTAACACCGGGGAGCTGTTTTTT. The genes are TRBV28 and TRBJ2-2; D is undetermined. Germline loops: CDR1 MDHEN, CDR2 SYDVKM. This CDR3 comprises 12 residues. V was pared by 7 bases and J by 2 bases, with 5 bases between.

The CDR3 nucleotides read TGTGCCAGCAGTTTCTCCAACTCCTACGAGCAGTACTTC. It specifies CASSFSNSYEQYF. V and J are TRBV27 and TRBJ2-5; no definite D call. The DNA matches TRBJ2-7 better at its end, which makes the J call doubtful. There are 13 residues in the CDR3. Germline V lookup: CDR1 MNHEY, CDR2 SMNVEV (reference sequence).

The rearrangement uses TRBV30 and TRBJ1-4; D possibly corresponds to TRBD1 (5 bases). This CDR3 comprises 15 residues. Between the trimmed V and J ends, which lost 3 bases and 6 bases, there was a span of 17 bases. Germline CDR1 and CDR2: GTSNPN and SVGIG (reference sequence). CDR3 region: CAWSLLAGSYEKLFF. The CDR3, as DNA: TGTGCCTGGAGCCTCCTTGCAGGGTCGTATGAAAAACTGTTTTTT.

The chain recombines TRBV27 with TRBJ2-5; 12 nucleotides agree with TRBD2. The J call is uncertain, as TRBJ2-7 better fits the DNA end. Germline assignment: CDR1 MNHEY and CDR2 SMNVEV (reference sequence). The CDR3 has 18 residues. CDR3 DNA: TGTGCCAGCAGTTTAAAACTAGCGGGGGGCATATTAGTCTACGAGCAGTACTTC. It is translated as CASSLKLAGGILVYEQYF.

V is TRBV7-2 and J is TRBJ2-7; 9 bases fit TRBD1. The length of the CDR3 is 14 residues. J lost 2 bases, V lost 5 bases, and 4 bases had no gene match. Germline CDR1 reads SGHTA; CDR2 reads FQGNSA. CDR3 in amino acids: CASSPGQGPYEQYF. CDR3 sequence (DNA): TGTGCCAGCAGCCCGGGACAGGGCCCCTACGAGCAGTACTTC.

This clone was counted a single time. The chain recombines TRBV27 with TRBJ1-4; D ambiguous. Germline values: CDR1 MNHEY, CDR2 SMNVEV (reference sequence). The CDR3 has 17 residues. V lost 1 base to trimming and J lost 0 bases, with 12 bases between them. CDR3 sequence: CASSLFKGGTTNEKLFF. CDR3 DNA sequence: TGTGCCAGCAGTTTATTTAAAGGCGGGACAACTAATGAAAAACTGTTTTTT.

This clone was recorded a few times. This CDR3 reads CASSESKGDHYGYTF. In DNA form, the CDR3 reads TGCGCCAGCAGTGAGTCGAAGGGGGACCACTATGGCTACACCTTC. This chain joins TRBV10-1 and TRBJ1-2, with D perhaps TRBD1 (6 bases). The CDR3 spans 15 residues. Between the trimmed V and J ends, which lost 0 bases and 3 bases, there was a span of 11 bases. Germline-derived CDR1 and CDR2 are WNHNN and SYGVQD (reference sequence).

This rearrangement joins TRBV21-1 to TRBJ2-3; the D call TRBD2 from the table was never checked on the DNA. TRBV21-1 is termed a pseudogene. This CDR3 is 16 amino acids long. The CDR3 nucleotides read TGTGCCAGCAGCAAAGATCGCTGGGGAGCGACAGATACGCAGTATTTT. Its translation: CASSKDRWGATDTQYF.

V gene TRBV7-9 combines with J gene TRBJ2-6, with TRBD1 identical over 8 bases. The CDR3 runs 15 residues. Germline assignment: CDR1 SEHNR and CDR2 FQNEAQ (reference sequence). With V trimmed by 4 bases and J by 2 bases, 1 base remained unmatched. The CDR3 DNA follows: TGTGCCAGCAGCTCACAGGGGGCTGGGGCCAACGTCCTGACTTTC. This translates into CASSSQGAGANVLTF.

This clone was recorded a few times. The CDR3 region has the DNA TGCGCCAGCAGCTTGGTGGCAGGGAGCAATCAGCCCCAGCATTTT. This gives the protein CASSLVAGSNQPQHF. The chain employs TRBV5-1 and TRBJ1-5; a weak D match, TRBD1 (5 bases). V gave up 0 bases and J gave up 1 base, with 8 bases separating them. This CDR3 is built from 15 residues. Germline V gene lookup returns CDR1 SGHRS and CDR2 YFSETQ.

This clone was observed a handful of times. The V gene is TRBV5-5, the J gene TRBJ1-2, with a weak D call TRBD1 (5 bases). CDR3 length equals 15 residues. Germline loops: CDR1 SGHKS, CDR2 YYEKEE (reference sequence). The V end was cut by 2 bases, the J end by 2 bases, with 13 bases between. CDR3 in amino acids: CASSLTTGGNYGYTF. CDR3 coding DNA: TGTGCCAGCAGCTTAACCACGGGGGGAAACTATGGCTACACCTTC.

This chain connects TRBV2 to TRBJ2-2; 9 bases align to TRBD2. The germline CDR1 and CDR2 sequences are SNHLY and FYNNEI. The CDR3 has 14 residues. The V and J ends lost 8 bases and 4 bases, in that order; junction bases with no gene match: 5. This CDR3 reads CASAGGLGTGELFF. In nucleotides, the CDR3 is TGTGCCAGCGCGGGGGGGCTGGGCACCGGGGAGCTGTTTTTT.

The V call is TRBV5-8, the J call TRBJ2-4; 10 nucleotides line up with TRBD2. V lost 3 bases to trimming and J lost 0 bases; unmatched junction nucleotides: 9. The CDR3 runs 18 residues. Germline CDR1 SGHTS, CDR2 YDEGEE. The CDR3, as DNA: TGTGCCAGCAGCTCTCGACCGGGACTAGCGATAGCCAAAAACATTCAGTACTTC. Its translation is CASSSRPGLAIAKNIQYF.

This rearrangement joins TRBV6-6 to TRBJ1-2; TRBD1 matches 8 bases. CDR3 length: 12 residues. Trimming cost V 5 bases and J 7 bases; bases outside gene matches: 3. Germline CDR1 MNHNY, CDR2 SVGAGI (reference sequence). CDR3 nucleotide sequence: TGTGCCAGCAGTCAGGACAGGGCTGGCTACACCTTC. Residues: CASSQDRAGYTF.

The J gene is TRBJ2-2, the V gene TRBV6-4; D is perhaps TRBD1 (6 bases). Trimming removed 4 bases from V and 3 bases from J, with 15 bases in between. The CDR3 extends over 16 amino acids. Germline loops: CDR1 MRHNA, CDR2 SNTAGT. The CDR3 nucleotides are TGTGCCAGCAGTGGTCCAGGGGAGAGGGACACCGGGGAGCTGTTTTTT. Translation gives CASSGPGERDTGELFF.

This chain uses TRBV7-3 with TRBJ2-5; TRBD2 might be the D (6 bases). CDR1 is SGHTA and CDR2 is FQGTGA in the germline V gene. V dropped 1 base and J dropped 2 bases, with 11 bases sitting between them. The CDR3 length is 15 residues. The CDR3 region has the DNA TGTGCCAGCAGCTTAATCGGGGGTCGGCAAGAGACCCAGTACTTC. Translation gives CASSLIGGRQETQYF.

In this sample, this clone turned up once. The chain joins TRBV6-5 to TRBJ1-1; TRBD1 matches at 8 bases. Germline V gene lookup returns CDR1 MNHEY and CDR2 SVGAGI. V shed 5 bases, J shed 5 bases, and the junction held 7 bases outside the gene matches. The CDR3 contains 14 residues. The CDR3 coding sequence is TGTGCCAGCAGTCCCTGGACAGGGTTAACTGAAGCTTTCTTT. This sequence encodes CASSPWTGLTEAFF.

The genes are TRBV9 and TRBJ2-5, with D maybe TRBD1 (6 bases). Germline V CDR1 and CDR2: SGDLS, YYNGEE. The CDR3 runs 15 residues. Trimming removed 1 base at V and 4 bases at J, with 14 bases between. Written as DNA, the CDR3 is TGTGCCAGCAGCGTAAGAGGGCAGGGGATAGAGACCCAGTACTTC. It yields the protein CASSVRGQGIETQYF.

The rearrangement links TRBV6-5 to TRBJ1-1; D not certain. V gave up 2 bases and J gave up 4 bases, with 5 bases separating them. The CDR3 runs 12 residues. CDR1 and CDR2 from the germline V gene are MNHEY and SVGAGI. The chain's CDR3 is CASSYGPTEAFF. The CDR3 DNA is TGTGCCAGCAGTTACGGGCCCACTGAAGCTTTCTTT.

The chain links TRBV5-1 to TRBJ2-1; 7 bases fit TRBD1. CDR1 SGHRS and CDR2 YFSETQ come from the germline V gene. The CDR3 totals 14 residues. Germline trimming cut 0 bases from V and 6 bases from J; bases unmatched to any gene: 3. CDR3 DNA: TGCGCCAGCAGCTTGGCCAACAGGGGCAATGAGCAGTTCTTC. It yields the protein CASSLANRGNEQFF. The full variable domain, in which reference TRBV5-1 and TRBJ2-1 provide the parts outside the CDR3, is KAGVTQTPRYLIKTRGQQVTLSCSPISGHRSVSWYQQTPGQGLQFLFEYFSETQRNKGNFPGRFSGRQFSNSRSEMNVSTLELGDSALYLCASSLANRGNEQFFGPGTRLTVL.

The genes are TRBV19 and TRBJ2-2, with 7 bases aligning to TRBD1. With 6 bases clipped from V and 1 base from J, the junction kept 5 bases outside the gene matches. This CDR3 has 15 amino acids. In germline, CDR1 is LNHDA, CDR2 SQIVND (reference sequence). DNA of the CDR3: TGTGCCAGTAGCCCGGGACAGCTGAACACCGGGGAGCTGTTTTTT. Protein sequence: CASSPGQLNTGELFF.

Of note for this clone: Other DNA sequences in this sample translate to the same CDR3. This chain links TRBV5-1 with TRBJ2-6, with a tentative D call TRBD1 (6 bases). Germline CDR1 is SGHRS and CDR2 is YFSETQ. This CDR3 comprises 15 residues. The germline V and J ends were trimmed by 4 bases and 1 base, with 9 bases remaining between them. The CDR3 sequence: CASSPRGSGANVLTF. CDR3 bases: TGCGCCAGCAGCCCCAGGGGATCTGGGGCCAACGTCCTGACTTTC.

The J gene is TRBJ2-2, the V gene TRBV11-2; D is unresolved. V was pared by 1 base and J by 3 bases, with 12 bases between. Germline V lookup: CDR1 SGHAT, CDR2 FQNNGV. The length of the CDR3 is 16 residues. The CDR3 sequence: CASSLALPPYTGELFF. The CDR3 coding sequence is TGTGCCAGCAGCTTAGCTCTCCCCCCTTACACCGGGGAGCTGTTTTTT.

This chain joins TRBV5-1 and TRBJ2-3; D gene ambiguous. The CDR3 runs to 12 residues. V was shortened by 1 base and J by 4 bases, with 4 bases between the two germline ends. The germline V gene encodes CDR1 SGHRS and CDR2 YFSETQ. The CDR3 DNA follows: TGCGCCAGCAGCTTGAAGCCAGATACGCAGTATTTT. It translates to CASSLKPDTQYF.

This clone has just a few counts. The CDR3 sequence: CASSIRTGGYGYTF. CDR3 DNA sequence: TGTGCCAGCAGTATACGGACAGGGGGATATGGCTACACCTTC. The V call is TRBV2, the J call TRBJ1-2, with 10 bases that match TRBD1. The CDR3 covers 14 residues. The V gene's germline CDR1 is SNHLY and CDR2 FYNNEI. V gave up 5 bases and J gave up 5 bases; unmatched junction bases: 5. Full variable domain (remainder filled in from reference TRBV2 and TRBJ1-2): EPEVTQTPSHQVTQMGQEVILRCVPISNHLYFYWYRQILGQKVEFLVSFYNNEISEKSEIFDDQFSVERPDGSNFTLKIRSTKLEDSAMYFCASSIRTGGYGYTFGSGTRLTVV.

The chain couples TRBV7-9 to TRBJ2-7, with TRBD2 as a possible D gene (5 bases). V shed 5 bases and J shed 11 bases, with 22 bases lying between them. This CDR3 spans 14 amino acids. Germline CDR1 reads SEHNR; CDR2 reads FQNEAQ (reference sequence). CDR3 in DNA: TGTGCCAGCAGCCCCCCCGGTAGCGTTGGGTCGGAGTACTTC. It codes for CASSPPGSVGSEYF.

J is TRBJ2-1 and V is TRBV5-1; tentative D call: TRBD2 (6 bases). Germline V gene data show CDR1 as SGHRS and CDR2 as YFSETQ. V lost 0 bases to trimming and J lost 9 bases, with 16 bases between them. This CDR3 has 15 amino acids. CDR3 sequence reads: CASSLAGGGGSEQFF. The CDR3 DNA follows: TGCGCCAGCAGCTTGGCCGGAGGTGGAGGGAGTGAGCAGTTCTTC.

The J gene is TRBJ2-3, the V gene TRBV19, with TRBD1 as a possible D gene (5 bases). The CDR3 length is 15 residues. Germline V lookup: CDR1 LNHDA, CDR2 SQIVND (reference sequence). V lost 3 bases, J lost 2 bases, and 12 bases lay in between. The CDR3 loop is CASSILGASTDTQYF. CDR3 in DNA: TGTGCCAGTAGTATTCTAGGGGCCTCCACAGATACGCAGTATTTT.

The chain uses TRBV19 and TRBJ2-5; 9 bases align to TRBD1. CDR3 length: 14 amino acids. In germline, CDR1 is LNHDA, CDR2 SQIVND (reference sequence). The V gene end was trimmed by 6 bases and the J gene end by 2 bases; junction bases not matched to a gene: 4. CDR3 bases: TGTGCCAGTAGGCCAGACAGGGGGCAAGAGACCCAGTACTTC. This gives the protein CASRPDRGQETQYF. Filled out from reference TRBV19 and TRBJ2-5, the complete variable domain reads DGGITQSPKYLFRKEGQNVTLSCEQNLNHDAMYWYRQDPGQGLRLIYYSQIVNDFQKGDIAEGYSVSREKKESFPLTVTSAQKNPTAFYLCASRPDRGQETQYFGPGTRLLVL.

In its sample, this clone was seen once. The chain uses TRBV10-1 and TRBJ2-1; 9 nucleotides agree with TRBD2. The germline V gene has CDR1 WNHNN and CDR2 SYGVQD (reference sequence). The length of the CDR3 is 15 residues. V trimming: 3 bases; J trimming: 9 bases; junction bases outside the gene matches: 9. CDR3 bases: TGCGCCAGCAGTGAAACGGCGGGGGGGCAGATTGAGCAGTTCTTC. Its translation is CASSETAGGQIEQFF.

The chain has TRBV28 and TRBJ2-2; 8 nucleotides match TRBD2. The CDR3 contains 16 residues. CDR1 is MDHEN and CDR2 is SYDVKM in the germline V gene. Trimming removed 2 bases from V and 6 bases from J; junction bases left unmatched: 8. CDR3 nucleotide sequence: TGTGCCAGCAGTTTAAATTCGGGAGGGGGGCCCGGGGAGCTGTTTTTT. Its protein product is CASSLNSGGGPGELFF.

This chain uses TRBV6-1 with TRBJ1-1; D uncertain. The V gene's germline CDR1 is MNHNS and CDR2 SASEGT. Deletions cut 1 base from V and 5 bases from J, with 11 bases between. The CDR3 consists of 14 residues. The CDR3 loop reads CASSEDGRVTEAFF. CDR3 coding DNA: TGTGCCAGCAGTGAAGATGGGAGGGTAACTGAAGCTTTCTTT.